This T cell receptor beta chain came from a study of T-cell memory formation after mild COVID-19. Study-level findings and limits: The main location of contracting CD4+ clones was CM and EM, and that of contracting CD8+ clones was EMRA.

Amplification by 5'RACE using constant-segment primers produced TCR alpha and TCR beta cDNA libraries that carried sample barcodes and UMIs. TCRdb used MiXCR to reprocess the 5' RACE reads, holding one entry per CDR3 protein. This sample carries approximately 450,000 distinct CDR3 sequences, about 20% of them seen once, and the ten largest clones take roughly 12%. Details on this clonotype: Antigen unknown.

The sequenced sample was PBMCs or a T cell subset sorted from them (not recorded which). The receptor's source is an adult woman who had mild COVID-19 (a few samples of this study predate the infection). Cell type and time point are not known.

The CDR3 coding sequence is TGCAGTGCTAGGCCGACGCAGAGCGCTTGGGAGACCCAGTACTTC. Protein: CSARPTQSAWETQYF. The chain combines TRBV20-1 with TRBJ2-5; D not certain. With 3 bases removed from V and 5 bases from J, the gap between germline ends came to 19 bases. Looked up from germline, CDR1 is DFQATT and CDR2 is SNEGSKA (reference sequence). CDR3 length equals 15 residues.